These 22 T cell receptor beta chains came from one sample sequenced in a study of blood T cell repertoires in COVID-19. The data were produced by immunoSEQ multiplex PCR, yet TCRdb's version contains in-frame clones alone and is incomplete. In the table there are about 45,000 clones, about nine tenths of which are singletons. Sample: peripheral blood. These receptor sequences come from a human donor in a cohort sampled during active COVID-19.

The chain has TRBV28 and TRBJ2-5, with 7 bases matching TRBD1. Unmatched junction bases numbered 9, after V lost 6 bases and J lost 5 bases. The V gene's germline CDR1 is MDHEN and CDR2 SYDVKM. This CDR3 has 14 amino acids. The CDR3 is CASRGRQGWETQYF. Written as DNA, the CDR3 is TGTGCCAGCAGGGGAAGACAGGGCTGGGAGACCCAGTACTTC.

This clone has only one observation. The genes are TRBV6-2 or TRBV6-3 and TRBJ2-6; weak D call: TRBD1 (7 bases). Germline CDR1 is MNHEY and CDR2 is SVGEGT. This CDR3 spans 15 amino acids. The V end was cut by 6 bases, the J end by 7 bases, with 16 bases between. The chain's CDR3 is CASSRPGGLANVLTF. DNA for the CDR3: TGTGCCAGCAGCCGTCCAGGGGGGCTAGCCAACGTCCTGACTTTC.

CDR3 nucleotides: TGCGCCAGCAGCTTGGGGTCAGTCTCTGGAAACACCATATATTTT. Encoded protein: CASSLGSVSGNTIYF. The chain combines TRBV5-1 with TRBJ1-3, with no clear D. This CDR3 contains 15 residues. V lost 0 bases and J lost 0, with 7 bases in between. In germline, CDR1 is SGHRS, CDR2 YFSETQ.

The chain employs TRBV10-2 and TRBJ2-7, with TRBD2 identical over 16 bases. CDR3 length: 16 residues. The J segment lost 6 bases and the V segment lost 6 bases, leaving 8 bases of the junction unmatched. Germline assignment: CDR1 WSHSY and CDR2 SAAADI. The DNA of the CDR3 is TGCGCCAGCAGGAAGGGACTAGCGGGGGGGCTCAGCGAGCAGTACTTC. Translating it yields CASRKGLAGGLSEQYF.

CDR3 DNA sequence: TGTGCCACCGAGGAACGGGACATCGAGCAGTACTTC. This codes for CATEERDIEQYF. The rearrangement joins TRBV28 to TRBJ2-7, with D perhaps matching TRBD1 (6 bases). The CDR3 spans 12 residues. CDR1 is MDHEN, CDR2 SYDVKM, per germline. Trimming took off 10 bases at V and 6 bases at J, with 16 bases between the two ends.

CDR3 sequence reads: CASSPDRGRTGELFF. DNA for the CDR3: TGTGCCAGCAGCCCGGACAGGGGGCGGACCGGGGAGCTGTTTTTT. This chain joins TRBV7-2 and TRBJ2-2, with 11 bases identical to TRBD1. The CDR3 has 15 residues. Germline V gives CDR1 SGHTA, CDR2 FQGNSA. The ends lost 5 bases at V and 5 bases at J; junction bases unmatched: 4.

The chain uses TRBV6-1 and TRBJ1-4, with D perhaps TRBD1 (6 bases). The CDR3 is 16 amino acids. The V and J ends lost 2 bases and 3 bases respectively, with 13 bases between them. Germline CDR1 and CDR2: MNHNS and SASEGT. The DNA of the CDR3 is TGTGCCAGCAGTGAAAGGGGGACACCTGCTAATGAAAAACTGTTTTTT. Its translation is CASSERGTPANEKLFF.

V gene TRBV4-3 combines with J gene TRBJ2-2, with a weak D call TRBD2 (5 bases). Germline-derived CDR1 and CDR2 are LGHNA and YSLEER. The CDR3 covers 14 residues. Trimming removed 0 bases at V and 5 bases at J, with 7 bases between. The CDR3 DNA sequence: TGCGCCAGCAGCCAAGACGAGGGTACCGGGGAGCTGTTTTTT. Translated, it gives CASSQDEGTGELFF.

The chain links TRBV27 to TRBJ1-4; the match to TRBD1 covers 9 bases. J was trimmed by 9 bases and V by 3 bases; bases with no gene match: 5. Germline values: CDR1 MNHEY, CDR2 SMNVEV (reference sequence). The CDR3 spans 14 residues. CDR3 sequence: CASSFRDREKKLFF. The CDR3 bases are TGTGCCAGCAGTTTCCGGGACAGGGAAAAAAAACTGTTTTTT.

V is TRBV19 and J is TRBJ2-2, with 7 nucleotides matching TRBD1. V shed 4 bases, J shed 0 bases, and the junction held 2 bases outside the gene matches. This CDR3 region has 15 residues. Germline values: CDR1 LNHDA, CDR2 SQIVND (reference sequence). The CDR3 coding sequence is TGTGCCAGTAGTACCGGGACAGCGAACACCGGGGAGCTGTTTTTT. Its protein is CASSTGTANTGELFF.

This clone was detected a few times. V usage is TRBV30 and J usage is TRBJ1-2; 7 bases match TRBD1. V was pared by 4 bases and J by 8 bases, with 7 bases of the junction left unmatched. CDR3 length equals 12 residues. Germline V CDR1 and CDR2: GTSNPN, SVGIG (reference sequence). In DNA, the CDR3 is TGTGCCTGGACAGGGGGTATGAGGGGCTACACCTTC. Its translation: CAWTGGMRGYTF.

J is TRBJ1-4 and V is TRBV4-1; D gene uncertain. CDR1 is MGHRA and CDR2 is YSYEKL in the germline V gene. The CDR3 contains 16 residues. V was clipped by 2 bases and J by 11 bases, with 21 bases between them. CDR3 nucleotide sequence: TGCGCCAGCAGCCAACCCACCCAAAAACGGGGAACTAAACTGTTTTTT. Translation gives CASSQPTQKRGTKLFF.

V and J are TRBV2 and TRBJ1-1; no definite D call. Trimming removed 6 bases from V and 0 bases from J, with 8 bases in between. Germline-derived CDR1 and CDR2 are SNHLY and FYNNEI. CDR3 length: 13 amino acids. CDR3 DNA: TGTGCCAGCAGACTGGAGATGAACACTGAAGCTTTCTTT. Protein product: CASRLEMNTEAFF. Full variable domain (outside the CDR3, taken from reference TRBV2 and TRBJ1-1): EPEVTQTPSHQVTQMGQEVILRCVPISNHLYFYWYRQILGQKVEFLVSFYNNEISEKSEIFDDQFSVERPDGSNFTLKIRSTKLEDSAMYFCASRLEMNTEAFFGQGTRLTVV.

The chain combines TRBV15 with TRBJ2-1; TRBD2 agrees at 12 bases. The germline gives CDR1 LNHNV, CDR2 YYDKDF (reference sequence). The length of the CDR3 is 15 residues. The junction had 1 base not matched to a gene; V was cut back by 1 base and J by 6 bases. The CDR3 is CATSRGLAGVNEQFF. CDR3 nucleotide sequence: TGTGCCACCAGCAGAGGACTAGCGGGAGTCAATGAGCAGTTCTTC.

The V gene is TRBV5-4, the J gene TRBJ2-2; the D gene is possibly TRBD1 (6 bases). The CDR3 covers 14 residues. V was shortened by 4 bases and J by 3 bases, with 10 bases between the two germline ends. Germline-derived CDR1 and CDR2 are SGHNT and YYREEE (reference sequence). CDR3 DNA: TGTGCCAGCAGCCTAGACAGGTACACCGGGGAGCTGTTTTTT. This codes for CASSLDRYTGELFF.

CDR3 sequence reads: CASRGSGGARYEQYF. The CDR3 nucleotides read TGTGCCAGCAGGGGCAGTGGGGGCGCCCGGTACGAGCAGTACTTC. The chain joins TRBV6-5 to TRBJ2-7, with D maybe TRBD1 (6 bases). Trimming took off 6 bases at V and 4 bases at J, with 19 bases between the two ends. Germline CDR1 reads MNHEY; CDR2 reads SVGAGI. CDR3 length: 15 amino acids.

This clone was observed a few times. The CDR3 protein is CASSPLGQGLNQPQHF. The CDR3, as DNA: TGTGCCAGCAGTCCCCTAGGACAGGGGTTAAATCAGCCCCAGCATTTT. This rearrangement joins TRBV2 to TRBJ1-5; TRBD1 matches 9 bases. Germline V CDR1 and CDR2: SNHLY, FYNNEI. The V and J ends lost 5 bases and 4 bases, in that order; junction bases with no gene match: 9. The CDR3 is made up of 16 amino acids.

V usage is TRBV30 and J usage is TRBJ1-2, with a weak D call TRBD1 (5 bases). Germline V gene data show CDR1 as GTSNPN and CDR2 as SVGIG (reference sequence). The ends were cut back, 8 bases at V and 5 bases at J, with 15 bases in the middle. CDR3 length: 12 residues. This CDR3 reads CAGGRAVYGYTF. The CDR3 coding sequence is TGTGCCGGCGGCAGGGCCGTATATGGCTACACCTTC.

As DNA, the CDR3 is TGTGCCAGCAGTGCCCTAGCGGGGGGCGCGAACACCGGGGAGCTGTTTTTT. Amino acids: CASSALAGGANTGELFF. The gene calls are TRBV6-1 and TRBJ2-2; 11 bases map to TRBD2. This CDR3 comprises 17 residues. The J segment lost 0 bases and the V segment lost 4 bases, leaving 4 bases of the junction unmatched. Per germline, CDR1 MNHNS and CDR2 SASEGT.

The CDR3 DNA reads TGTGCCAGCAGCCATATGGGACAGGCAGATACGCAGTATTTT. It translates to CASSHMGQADTQYF. The V gene is TRBV13, the J gene TRBJ2-3; 8 bases agree with TRBD1. This CDR3 has 14 amino acids. Germline V gives CDR1 PRHDT, CDR2 FYEKMQ (reference sequence). The V gene end was trimmed by 5 bases and the J gene end by 4 bases; junction bases not matched to a gene: 5.

The CDR3, as DNA: TGTGCCAGCTCACCCCGCCGGGACAGGAACACTGAAGCTTTCTTT. This gives the protein CASSPRRDRNTEAFF. This sequence joins TRBV18 and TRBJ1-1, with TRBD1 identical over 7 bases. This CDR3 region has 15 residues. V lost 3 bases and J lost 1; bases outside the gene matches: 5. The germline V gene has CDR1 KGHSH and CDR2 LQKENI.

The V call is TRBV30, the J call TRBJ2-7; tentative D call: TRBD1 (5 bases). CDR3 length: 15 residues. V lost 1 base and J 2 bases, leaving 15 bases between the germline ends. CDR1 is GTSNPN and CDR2 is SVGIG in the germline V gene (reference sequence). CDR3 DNA sequence: TGTGCCTGGAGTGCCGGTATGGGGCGTACCTACGAGCAGTACTTC. Amino acid sequence: CAWSAGMGRTYEQYF.